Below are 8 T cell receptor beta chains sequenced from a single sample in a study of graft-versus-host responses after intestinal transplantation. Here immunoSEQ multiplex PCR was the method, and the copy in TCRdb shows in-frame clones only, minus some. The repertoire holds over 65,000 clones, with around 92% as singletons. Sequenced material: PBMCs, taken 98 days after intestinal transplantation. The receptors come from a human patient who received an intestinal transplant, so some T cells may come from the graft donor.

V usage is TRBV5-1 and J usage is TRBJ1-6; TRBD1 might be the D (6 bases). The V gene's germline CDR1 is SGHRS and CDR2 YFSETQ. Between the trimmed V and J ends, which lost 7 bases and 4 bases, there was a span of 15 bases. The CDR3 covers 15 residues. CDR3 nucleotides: TGCGCCAGCTCCCTTCATGGACAGTATAATTCACCCCTCCACTTT. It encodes CASSLHGQYNSPLHF.

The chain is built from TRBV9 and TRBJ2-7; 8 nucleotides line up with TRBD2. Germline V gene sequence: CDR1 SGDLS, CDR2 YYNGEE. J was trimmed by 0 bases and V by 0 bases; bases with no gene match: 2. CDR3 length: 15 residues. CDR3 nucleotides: TGTGCCAGCAGCGTAGGCGGGGGGTACTCCTACGAGCAGTACTTC. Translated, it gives CASSVGGGYSYEQYF.

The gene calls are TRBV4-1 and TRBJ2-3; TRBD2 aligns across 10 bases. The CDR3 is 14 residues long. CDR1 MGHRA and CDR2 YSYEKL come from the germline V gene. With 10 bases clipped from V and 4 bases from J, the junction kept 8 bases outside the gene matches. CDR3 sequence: CAIFASGGPDTQYF. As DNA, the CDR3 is TGCGCCATATTCGCTAGCGGGGGCCCAGATACGCAGTATTTT.

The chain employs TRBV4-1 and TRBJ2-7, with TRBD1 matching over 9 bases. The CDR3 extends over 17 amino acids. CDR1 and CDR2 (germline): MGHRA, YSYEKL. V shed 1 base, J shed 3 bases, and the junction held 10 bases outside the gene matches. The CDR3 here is CASSQAISGTGIYEQYF. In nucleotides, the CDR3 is TGCGCCAGCAGCCAAGCCATCTCCGGGACAGGGATCTACGAGCAGTACTTC.

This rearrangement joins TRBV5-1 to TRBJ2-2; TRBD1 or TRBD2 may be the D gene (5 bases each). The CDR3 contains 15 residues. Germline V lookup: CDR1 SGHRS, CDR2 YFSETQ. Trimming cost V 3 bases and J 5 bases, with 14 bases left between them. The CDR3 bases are TGCGCCAGCAGCTGGAGGATCGAGGGGACCGGGGAGCTGTTTTTT. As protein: CASSWRIEGTGELFF.

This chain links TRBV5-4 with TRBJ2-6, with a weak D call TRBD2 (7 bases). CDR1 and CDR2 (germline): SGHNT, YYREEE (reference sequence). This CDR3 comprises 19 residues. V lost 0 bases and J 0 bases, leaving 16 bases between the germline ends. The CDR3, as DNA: TGTGCCAGCAGCTTGGTGAGCCCAGGGGAGGGCTCTGGGGCCAACGTCCTGACTTTC. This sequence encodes CASSLVSPGEGSGANVLTF.

The CDR3 spells CASSLGGVPLAEAFF. The CDR3 DNA is TGTGCCAGCAGCTTGGGCGGGGTCCCCTTGGCTGAAGCTTTCTTT. The V call is TRBV5-5, the J call TRBJ1-1; D remains unclear. The CDR3 runs 15 residues. CDR1 is SGHKS and CDR2 is YYEKEE in the germline V gene (reference sequence). Between the trimmed V and J ends, which lost 0 bases and 6 bases, there was a span of 15 bases.

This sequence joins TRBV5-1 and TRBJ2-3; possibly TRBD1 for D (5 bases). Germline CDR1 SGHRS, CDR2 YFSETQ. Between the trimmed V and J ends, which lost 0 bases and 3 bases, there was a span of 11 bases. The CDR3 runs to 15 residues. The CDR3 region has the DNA TGCGCCAGCAGCTTGGAATTAGGGGCGACAGATACGCAGTATTTT. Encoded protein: CASSLELGATDTQYF. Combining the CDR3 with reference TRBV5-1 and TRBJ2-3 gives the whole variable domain KAGVTQTPRYLIKTRGQQVTLSCSPISGHRSVSWYQQTPGQGLQFLFEYFSETQRNKGNFPGRFSGRQFSNSRSEMNVSTLELGDSALYLCASSLELGATDTQYFGPGTRLTVL.